The clone carrying this T cell receptor (beta chain) showed up just a few times. One entry per CDR3 protein, called by TCRdb with MiXCR from the RACE reads. Here the sample spans about 190,000 distinct CDR3 sequences, around 25% being singletons. This specimen belongs to a study of human T cells and chemical hapten exposure. Study at large: The sensitizer, 2% DPC, was used on roughly 2 cm by roughly 2 cm of upper inner arm skin.

As for time point: patch test 3, about 24 weeks after DPC sensitization. Indicated treatment: therapeutic diphenylcyclopropenone sensitization with weekly scalp DPC. At every patch-test visit, blood was drawn before the patch test was applied. CDR1 is DFQATT and CDR2 is SNEGSKA in the germline V gene (reference sequence). CDR3 length equals 15 residues. Trimming pared 5 bases from V and 3 bases from J, leaving 17 bases between. The TCR was taken from a woman aged 40 to 55 with alopecia areata. Some clones in this sample may be carry-over from other donors' samples. This chain links TRBV20-1 with TRBJ1-5; D not resolved. This material consisted of whole blood, taken in connection with sensitization to the hapten diphenylcyclopropenone (DPC). The CDR3 sequence is CSADRSGRINQPQHF. CDR3 sequence (DNA): TGCAGTGCTGACCGGTCTGGCCGAATCAATCAGCCCCAGCATTTT.